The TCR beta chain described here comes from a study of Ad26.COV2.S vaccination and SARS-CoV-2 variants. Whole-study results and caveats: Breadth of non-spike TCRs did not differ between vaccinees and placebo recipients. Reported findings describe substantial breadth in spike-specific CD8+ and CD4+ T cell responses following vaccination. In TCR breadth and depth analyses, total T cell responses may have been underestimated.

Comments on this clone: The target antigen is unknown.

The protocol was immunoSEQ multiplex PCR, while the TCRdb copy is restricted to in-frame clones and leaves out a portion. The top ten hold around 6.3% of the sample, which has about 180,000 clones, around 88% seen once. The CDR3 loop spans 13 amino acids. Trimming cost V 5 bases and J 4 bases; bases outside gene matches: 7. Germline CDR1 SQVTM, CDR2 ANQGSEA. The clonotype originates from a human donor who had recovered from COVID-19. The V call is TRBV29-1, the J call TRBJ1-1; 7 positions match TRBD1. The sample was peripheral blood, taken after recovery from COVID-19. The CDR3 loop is CSVRGTVSTEAFF. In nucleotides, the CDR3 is TGCAGCGTTAGGGGGACAGTCTCCACTGAAGCTTTCTTT.